This entry is about one TCR beta chain. The data were taken from a study of cytomegalovirus exposure and HLA in healthy donors. Researchers ran the PCR with 60 Vbeta and 13 Jbeta primers. Clones were read by immunoSEQ multiplex PCR, and TCRdb kept only the in-frame ones, dropping some. Here the sample table reports roughly 100,000 clones. The CDR3 totals 17 residues. Germline V CDR1 and CDR2: MDHEN, SYDVKM. Losses at the gene ends were 5 bases for V and 9 bases for J; bases not matched to a gene: 21. The J gene is TRBJ2-7, the V gene TRBV28, with 8 bases that match TRBD2. The source is a man in his fifties or sixties in good health and CMV-seropositive. Material: PBMCs. The CDR3 nucleotides read TGTGCCAGCAGTGCAACCTCCGGGACTAGAAGGTCTAAGGGGCAGTACTTC. It specifies CASSATSGTRRSKGQYF.